Listed below are T cell receptor beta chains from one sample, sequenced in a study of shared clonotypes between healthy human individuals. Libraries were prepared by immunoSEQ multiplex PCR; TCRdb keeps only in-frame clonotypes and omits some of them. This sample has 800,000 or so clones, with about 96% found just once. The specimen sequenced was naive CD8+ T cells sorted from blood. These receptors were taken from a man younger than 40 in good health. Both conserved end residues are part of each CDR3. D genes are given only for firm matches.

TRBV27	TRBJ1-2	.	CASSLMGAQLGYTF
TRBV28	TRBJ2-1	.	CASRSPRMIYNEQFF
TRBV7-9	TRBJ2-4	.	CASSNREAKNIQYF
TRBV7-8	TRBJ1-3	TRBD1	CASSSRTGSGNTIYF
TRBV4-2	TRBJ2-2	.	CASSQGYREFDTGELFF
TRBV29-1	TRBJ2-1	.	CSVEDWSRDHNEQFF
TRBV7-9	TRBJ1-4	.	CASSFTPGTTNEKLFF
TRBV28	TRBJ1-1	.	CASSLVRGYTEAFF
TRBV28	TRBJ2-3	TRBD1	CASSLTGGATDTQYF
TRBV7-2	TRBJ2-2	.	CASSLFANTGELFF
TRBV7-9	TRBJ2-2	TRBD2	CASSLGLAGNTGELFF
TRBV5-1	TRBJ1-4	.	CASSFVWGTGEKLFF
TRBV18	TRBJ1-1	.	CASSPTSRDSRVYTEAFF
TRBV9	TRBJ2-1	TRBD2	CASSVLAGVMYEQFF
TRBV9	TRBJ2-1	.	CASSFRPGTTDNEQFF
TRBV29-1	TRBJ2-1	TRBD2	CSVLRDTPSGSIHEQFF
TRBV21-1	TRBJ2-7	.	CAPTGFAGDSSYEQYF
TRBV21-1	TRBJ2-1	.	CASSKPPLLANNEQFF
TRBV28	TRBJ2-1	.	CASSFSASGHNEQFF
TRBV27	.	.	CASRIGAGQPYEQYF
TRBV7-8	TRBJ2-3	TRBD2	CASSSPGGLAGVLPGTDTQYF
TRBV28	TRBJ1-1	.	CASSYFGSEAFF
TRBV20-1	TRBJ2-3	.	CSAHLLDTQYF
TRBV9	TRBJ2-1	.	CASSVWGENEQFF
TRBV4-1	TRBJ2-7	.	CASSQDPGDHEQYF
TRBV15	TRBJ2-7	.	CATSRGQGRDHEQYF
TRBV25-1	TRBJ2-5	.	CASSGTRTMGQETQYF
TRBV27	TRBJ1-5	.	CASSLWAGVAGPQHF
TRBV6-5	TRBJ1-2	TRBD1	CASSQTGLGYTF